The 27 T cell receptor beta chains given below trace back to one sample, sequenced in a study of Graves' ophthalmopathy and Graves' hyperthyroidism. The authors amplified TCR beta CDR3 regions, and they did so from RNA transcripts for repertoire sequencing. HTBI primers served in a first-round RT-PCR, which a second-round multiplex PCR followed. Each CDR3 protein is one row after TCRdb ran MiXCR on the multiplex PCR reads. The data show 1 million to 1.3 million distinct CDR3 sequences, with about 35% seen just once and roughly 11% held by the top ten. The sample was peripheral blood or thyroid tissue (not recorded which). These receptors were obtained from an adult man with Graves' hyperthyroidism.

This clonotype was counted many times. V and J are TRBV2 and TRBJ2-5, with 10 positions matching TRBD1. V dropped 6 bases and J dropped 4; count of bases not matched to a gene: 5. CDR1 and CDR2 from the germline V gene are SNHLY and FYNNEI. This CDR3 is 14 amino acids long. The CDR3 sequence: CASSWDRGGETQYF. As DNA, the CDR3 is TGTGCCAGCAGCTGGGACAGGGGCGGAGAGACCCAGTACTTC.

This clonotype occurred many times. The chain has TRBV7-8 and TRBJ1-1; no firm D call. The CDR3 length is 14 residues. Germline-derived CDR1 and CDR2 are SGHVS and FQNEAQ. Trimming left V 6 bases short and J 1 base short, with 12 bases between. The CDR3 DNA reads as TGTGCCAGCAGTAGGAACTCCTGGAACACTGAAGCTTTCTTT. Its protein product is CASSRNSWNTEAFF. Full variable domain (rest looked up from reference TRBV7-8 and TRBJ1-1): GAGVSQSPRYKVAKRGQDVALRCDPISGHVSLFWYQQALGQGPEFLTYFQNEAQLDKSGLPSDRFFAERPEGSVSTLKIQRTQQEDSAVYLCASSRNSWNTEAFFGQGTRLTVV.

The table lists this clonotype with a few counts. The chain employs TRBV27 and TRBJ1-6; D remains ambiguous. The CDR3 has 12 residues. Trimming took 8 bases from V and 7 from J, leaving 9 bases between them. Germline CDR1 is MNHEY and CDR2 is SMNVEV (reference sequence). CDR3 sequence: CASGEQNSPLHF. As DNA, the CDR3 is TGTGCCAGCGGAGAACAGAATTCACCCCTCCACTTT.

V and J are TRBV2 and TRBJ1-5, with 9 positions matching TRBD1. Per germline, CDR1 SNHLY and CDR2 FYNNEI. After removal of 4 bases from V and 7 bases from J, the junction contained 2 bases not matched to a gene. This CDR3 contains 13 residues. The CDR3 protein is CASSVDRGQPQHF. The DNA for the CDR3 is TGTGCCAGCAGTGTTGACAGGGGGCAGCCCCAGCATTTT.

This clonotype was recorded many times. As DNA, the CDR3 is TGTGCCAGCAGCTTAGCGCTGGGGGGTGTCTACGAGCAGTACTTC. It is translated as CASSLALGGVYEQYF. The rearrangement joins TRBV7-6 to TRBJ2-7; possible D gene TRBD2, 6 bases. Germline V gene sequence: CDR1 SGHVS, CDR2 FNYEAQ. CDR3 length equals 15 residues. The ends were cut back, 0 bases at V and 3 bases at J, with 12 bases in the middle.

This clonotype was observed at least ten times. The rearrangement uses TRBV7-9 and TRBJ1-4; 8 positions agree with TRBD1. The trim removed 5 bases at V and 5 bases at J, leaving 7 bases unmatched. Germline values: CDR1 SEHNR, CDR2 FQNEAQ (reference sequence). The CDR3 consists of 15 residues. The CDR3 sequence is CASSTDRGGNEKLFF. CDR3 sequence (DNA): TGTGCCAGCAGCACCGACAGGGGAGGGAATGAAAAACTGTTTTTT.

This chain connects TRBV10-2 to TRBJ1-1; D remains unclear. CDR3 length: 14 amino acids. The germline V gene encodes CDR1 WSHSY and CDR2 SAAADI. Trimming took 2 bases from V and 0 from J, leaving 7 bases between them. CDR3 sequence reads: CASSEDIVNTEAFF. The CDR3 DNA reads TGCGCCAGCAGTGAGGACATTGTGAACACTGAAGCTTTCTTT.

The rearrangement uses TRBV6-6 and TRBJ2-7; 9 bases are a match to TRBD2. Germline values: CDR1 MNHNY, CDR2 SVGAGI (reference sequence). Trimming took 0 bases from V and 4 from J; bases not matched to a gene: 7. This CDR3 spans 16 amino acids. The DNA of the CDR3 is TGTGCCAGCAGTTACTCGAGTAGCGGGAGTTCATACGAGCAGTACTTC. Translating it yields CASSYSSSGSSYEQYF.

This clonotype was observed once. The CDR3 loop reads CASRGGQGNQPQYF. CDR3 DNA: TGTGCCAGCAGGGGGGGACAGGGGAACCAGCCCCAGTACTTC. V usage is TRBV2 and J usage is TRBJ2-5; the match to TRBD1 covers 10 bases. The CDR3 spans 14 residues. V shed 6 bases and J 9 bases; nucleotides not matched to a gene: 10. The germline gives CDR1 SNHLY, CDR2 FYNNEI. Together with reference TRBV2 and TRBJ2-5, the CDR3 gives the full variable domain: EPEVTQTPSHQVTQMGQEVILRCVPISNHLYFYWYRQILGQKVEFLVSFYNNEISEKSEIFDDQFSVERPDGSNFTLKIRSTKLEDSAMYFCASRGGQGNQPQYFGPGTRLLVL.

This clonotype was recorded many times. The chain employs TRBV18 and TRBJ1-2; a possible D gene is TRBD1 (5 bases). The germline V gene encodes CDR1 KGHSH and CDR2 LQKENI. V lost 8 bases and J 4 bases, leaving 14 bases between the germline ends. The CDR3 contains 13 residues. This chain's CDR3 is CASSPGSTYGYTF. CDR3 sequence (DNA): TGTGCCAGCAGCCCAGGGTCGACCTATGGCTACACCTTC.

The chain carries TRBV2 and TRBJ1-5; D remains unclear. Germline V lookup: CDR1 SNHLY, CDR2 FYNNEI. This CDR3 spans 16 amino acids. Trimming took 1 base from V and 0 from J, leaving 10 bases between them. The CDR3 sequence: CASSEEVGISNQPQHF. In DNA, the CDR3 is TGTGCCAGCAGTGAAGAAGTGGGGATTAGCAATCAGCCCCAGCATTTT.

This sequence joins TRBV5-1 and TRBJ2-5; D ambiguous. This CDR3 is built from 14 residues. V was shortened by 1 base and J by 1 base, with 8 bases between the two germline ends. Germline V gives CDR1 SGHRS, CDR2 YFSETQ. The chain's CDR3 is CASSLFEIQETQYF. CDR3 DNA: TGCGCCAGCAGCTTGTTTGAGATCCAAGAGACCCAGTACTTC.

There are many counts of this clonotype. This chain joins TRBV4-1 and TRBJ2-5, with no clear D. The germline V gene encodes CDR1 MGHRA and CDR2 YSYEKL. V was trimmed by 2 bases and J by 3 bases, leaving 7 bases between them. CDR3 size: 13 residues. The CDR3 DNA is TGCGCCAGCAGCCAATTTGCGGAAGAGACCCAGTACTTC. This encodes CASSQFAEETQYF.

Many counts were recorded for this clonotype. The rearrangement links TRBV7-2 to TRBJ1-6, with D unresolved. Germline V CDR1 and CDR2: SGHTA, FQGNSA. V was trimmed by 5 bases and J by 0 bases, leaving 14 bases between them. This CDR3 is 17 amino acids long. CDR3 DNA: TGTGCCAGCAGCCCACTCCAGCCGAGCTCCTATAATTCACCCCTCCACTTT. It is translated as CASSPLQPSSYNSPLHF.

The V gene is TRBV29-1, the J gene TRBJ2-7; the D is unclear. V was trimmed by 2 bases and J by 7 bases, leaving 18 bases between them. Germline V gene sequence: CDR1 SQVTM, CDR2 ANQGSEA. This CDR3 is 14 amino acids long. For the CDR3, the DNA is TGCAGCGTTGAAAGGCCGCCGGAATACAATGAGCAGTACTTC. This codes for CSVERPPEYNEQYF.

A few counts support this clonotype. The chain combines TRBV7-2 with TRBJ2-5, with 8 bases that match TRBD1. With 5 bases clipped from V and 5 bases from J, the junction kept 13 bases outside the gene matches. Germline lookup yields CDR1 SGHTA and CDR2 FQGNSA. The CDR3 is made up of 16 amino acids. CDR3 DNA: TGTGCCAGCAGCCCCCGGACAGGGTTCGTTCGGGAGACCCAGTACTTC. Protein: CASSPRTGFVRETQYF.

The chain has TRBV18 and TRBJ1-2; D not resolved. This CDR3 has 13 residues. V was clipped by 6 bases and J by 2 bases, with 10 bases between them. The germline gives CDR1 KGHSH, CDR2 LQKENI. The CDR3 DNA follows: TGTGCCAGCTCTTCAGACAAAAACTATGGCTACACCTTC. It encodes CASSSDKNYGYTF.

This clonotype has a handful of counts. The gene calls are TRBV5-8 and TRBJ2-5; 9 nucleotides match TRBD2. The CDR3 totals 17 residues. In germline, CDR1 is SGHTS, CDR2 YDEGEE. V trimming: 5 bases; J trimming: 5 bases; junction bases outside the gene matches: 16. The CDR3 DNA is TGTGCCAGCAGTTACTCGGGAGAAGCGGGGGGTGGTGAGACCCAGTACTTC. Amino acids: CASSYSGEAGGGETQYF. Combining the CDR3 with reference TRBV5-8 and TRBJ2-5 gives the whole variable domain EAGVTQSPTHLIKTRGQQATLRCSPISGHTSVYWYQQALGLGLQFLLWYDEGEERNRGNFPPRFSGRQFPNYSSELNVNALELEDSALYLCASSYSGEAGGGETQYFGPGTRLLVL.

The chain is built from TRBV20-1 and TRBJ2-6; D might be TRBD2 (6 bases). Between the trimmed V and J ends, which lost 3 bases and 11 bases, there was a span of 11 bases. The CDR3 is 12 amino acids. The germline gives CDR1 DFQATT, CDR2 SNEGSKA (reference sequence). The CDR3 spells CSARRGAYVLTF. DNA for the CDR3: TGCAGTGCTAGGCGGGGCGCCTACGTCCTGACTTTC.

Remarks on this clonotype: A much larger clone differs by one base, so this may be a read error. This sequence joins TRBV12-3 or TRBV12-4 and TRBJ1-2, with 9 bases matching TRBD1. This CDR3 contains 15 residues. The CDR3 DNA sequence: TGTGTCAGCAGTTCCAAATGGGACAGGGATTATGGCTACACCTTC. It yields the protein CVSSSKWDRDYGYTF.

The J gene is TRBJ2-7, the V gene TRBV6-1; D is uncertain. With 8 bases removed from V and 5 bases from J, the gap between germline ends came to 22 bases. CDR1 and CDR2 (germline): MNHNS, SASEGT. This CDR3 contains 15 residues. CDR3 loop: CASLVRSVIGHEQYF. CDR3 nucleotides: TGTGCCAGCTTAGTTAGGTCAGTGATAGGCCACGAGCAGTACTTC.

In regard to this clonotype: Likely a read error: the CDR3 ends without its conserved phenylalanine or tryptophan. The rearrangement joins TRBV7-3 to TRBJ1-1; possible D gene TRBD1, 5 bases. The germline CDR1 and CDR2 sequences are SGHTA and FQGTGA. This CDR3 is built from 13 residues. V was shortened by 6 bases and J by 1 base, with 9 bases between the two germline ends. This chain's CDR3 is CASSLQGNTEAFL. CDR3 DNA sequence: TGTGCCAGCAGTTTGCAGGGGAACACTGAAGCTTTCCTT.

At least ten counts were recorded for this clonotype. J is TRBJ2-7 and V is TRBV20-1; 7 positions agree with TRBD2. Germline values: CDR1 DFQATT, CDR2 SNEGSKA (reference sequence). This CDR3 region has 12 residues. Germline trimming cut 7 bases from V and 6 bases from J; bases unmatched to any gene: 9. The chain's CDR3 is CSEKTSSLEQYF. The DNA of the CDR3 is TGCAGTGAAAAGACTAGCTCCCTCGAGCAGTACTTC.

This clonotype was counted many times. The CDR3 is CASSLPQDRGKLFF. The DNA for the CDR3 is TGTGCCAGCAGCTTACCTCAAGACAGGGGAAAACTGTTTTTT. This chain uses TRBV7-2 with TRBJ1-4; 8 nucleotides agree with TRBD1. The trim removed 2 bases at V and 10 bases at J, leaving 6 bases unmatched. The CDR3 is 14 amino acids. The germline gives CDR1 SGHTA, CDR2 FQGNSA.

This chain joins TRBV29-1 and TRBJ2-7; TRBD1 might be the D (5 bases). CDR1 and CDR2 from the germline V gene are SQVTM and ANQGSEA. V was clipped by 8 bases and J by 2 bases, with 13 bases between them. The CDR3 is 12 residues long. The chain's CDR3 is CSYGHNAYEQYF. The CDR3 DNA is TGCAGCTACGGACATAATGCCTACGAGCAGTACTTC.

The CDR3: CASSLYEGLSYEQYF. CDR3 coding DNA: TGTGCCAGCAGCTTATACGAGGGCCTCTCCTACGAGCAGTACTTC. The chain uses TRBV7-2 and TRBJ2-7; tentative D call: TRBD2 (5 bases). Germline V gene lookup returns CDR1 SGHTA and CDR2 FQGNSA. The CDR3 extends over 15 amino acids. The germline V and J ends were trimmed by 2 bases and 0 bases, with 11 bases remaining between them.

To note about this clonotype: A single base separates this from a much larger clone, so it may be a read error. The chain recombines TRBV29-1 with TRBJ1-4; unclear D gene. This CDR3 has 13 residues. Germline V gene lookup returns CDR1 SQVTM and CDR2 ANQGSEA. The CDR3 DNA reads as TGCAGCGTTGAAGCTACAACTAATGAAGAACTGTTTTTT. This encodes CSVEATTNEELFF.